This TCR beta chain was sequenced during a study of T cell responses to AZD1222 COVID-19 vaccine. Remarks on this clone: Its target is not known.

Assay: immunoSEQ multiplex PCR; the TCRdb copy retains only in-frame clones and omits some. The sample lists 140,000 or so clones; about 90% were seen once. Trimming took 3 bases from V and 10 from J, leaving 12 bases between them. The CDR3 loop spans 12 amino acids. Notes on the study in general: Possibly, clonal diversity was underestimated; donors were largely white British and included more females.

This specimen was peripheral blood, taken on day 0 of AZD1222 vaccination. V usage is TRBV12-3 or TRBV12-4 and J usage is TRBJ1-1, with a possible D match to TRBD1 (5 bases). This TCR was recovered from an adult in good health. The chain's CDR3 is CASSFSSGAAFF. In DNA form, the CDR3 reads TGTGCCAGCAGTTTTTCATCCGGGGCAGCTTTCTTT.